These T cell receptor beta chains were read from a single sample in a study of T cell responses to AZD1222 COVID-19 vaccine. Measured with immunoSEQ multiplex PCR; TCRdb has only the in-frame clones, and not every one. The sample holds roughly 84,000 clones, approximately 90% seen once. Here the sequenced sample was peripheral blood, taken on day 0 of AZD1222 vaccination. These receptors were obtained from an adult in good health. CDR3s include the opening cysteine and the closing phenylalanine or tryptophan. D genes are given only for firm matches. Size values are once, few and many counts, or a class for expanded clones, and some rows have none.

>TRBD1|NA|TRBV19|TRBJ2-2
CASSVQTGARTGELFF
TGTGCCAGTAGTGTACAAACAGGGGCCAGAACCGGGGAGCTGTTTTTT
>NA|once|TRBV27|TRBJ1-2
CASSFIYSGGYTF
TGTGCCAGCAGTTTTATATATTCTGGGGGCTACACCTTC
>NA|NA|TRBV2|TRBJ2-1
CASSPQNPAGLSYNEQFF
TGTGCCAGCAGTCCCCAAAACCCTGCGGGCCTCTCCTACAATGAGCAGTTCTTC
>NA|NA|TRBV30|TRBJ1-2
CAWSGTGYGYTF
TGTGCCTGGAGTGGTACAGGGTATGGCTACACCTTC
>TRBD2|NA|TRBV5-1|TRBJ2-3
CASSRGLAGGGRRDTQYF
TGCGCCAGCTCCAGAGGGCTAGCGGGCGGGGGAAGGAGAGATACGCAGTATTTT
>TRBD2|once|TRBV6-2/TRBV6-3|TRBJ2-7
CASSSGTSGSLEQYF
TGTGCCAGCAGTTCCGGGACTAGCGGGAGTCTCGAGCAGTACTTC
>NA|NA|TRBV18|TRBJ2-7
CASSPPAGYEQYF
TGTGCCAGCTCACCACCGGCAGGGTACGAGCAGTACTTC
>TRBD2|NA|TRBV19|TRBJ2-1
CASSPWGSGRNNEQFF
TGTGCCAGTAGCCCCTGGGGTAGCGGGAGGAACAATGAGCAGTTCTTC
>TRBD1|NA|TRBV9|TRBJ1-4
CASSVGSGGLANEKLFF
TGTGCCAGCAGCGTAGGATCAGGGGGCTTGGCTAATGAAAAACTGTTTTTT
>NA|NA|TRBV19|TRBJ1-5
CASSIDGGGRLNQPQHF
TGTGCCAGTAGTATAGATGGGGGGGGACGGCTTAATCAGCCCCAGCATTTT
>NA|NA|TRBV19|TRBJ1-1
CASSRGDSQGTEAFF
TGTGCCAGTAGTAGGGGAGACAGCCAGGGCACTGAAGCTTTCTTT
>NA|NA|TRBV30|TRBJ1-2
CACRGGRPFYGYTF
TGTGCCTGTAGGGGGGGTCGGCCCTTCTATGGCTACACCTTC
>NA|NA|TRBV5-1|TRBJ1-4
CASCGGTAPTNEKLFF
TGCGCCAGCTGTGGGGGGACGGCTCCAACTAATGAAAAACTGTTTTTT
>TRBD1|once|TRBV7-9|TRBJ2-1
CASSLSGGTGQLYNEQFF
TGTGCCAGCAGCTTATCGGGTGGGACAGGGCAACTTTACAATGAGCAGTTCTTC
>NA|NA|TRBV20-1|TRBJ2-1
CSASSTWNEQFF
TGCAGTGCTAGTTCGACTTGGAATGAGCAGTTCTTC
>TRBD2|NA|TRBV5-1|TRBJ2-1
CASSSGTSGYEQFF
TGCGCCAGCAGCTCCGGGACTAGCGGGTATGAGCAGTTCTTC
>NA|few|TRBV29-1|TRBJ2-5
CSVKRREAETQYF
TGCAGCGTTAAGAGGAGAGAAGCAGAGACCCAGTACTTC
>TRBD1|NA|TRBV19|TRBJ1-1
CASSMGQGSEAFF
TGTGCCAGTAGTATGGGACAGGGCTCTGAAGCTTTCTTT
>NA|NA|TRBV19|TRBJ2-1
CASSIGSTRVTNSYNEQFF
TGTGCCAGTAGTATAGGTTCCACTAGGGTTACCAACTCCTACAATGAGCAGTTCTTC
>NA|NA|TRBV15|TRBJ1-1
CATSRAIQGINTEAFF
TGTGCCACCAGCAGAGCAATTCAAGGAATAAACACTGAAGCTTTCTTT
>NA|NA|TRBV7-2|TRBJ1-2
CASSLVGDGGYTF
TGTGCCAGCAGCTTAGTGGGGGATGGTGGCTACACCTTC
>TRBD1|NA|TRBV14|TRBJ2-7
CASRVDPRGQGSYEQYF
TGTGCCAGCAGAGTAGATCCGAGGGGACAGGGATCCTACGAGCAGTACTTC
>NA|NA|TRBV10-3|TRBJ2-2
CAISESDTGELFF
TGTGCCATCAGTGAGTCTGATACCGGGGAGCTGTTTTTT
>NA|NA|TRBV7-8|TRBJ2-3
CASSLGQRGTDTQYF
TGTGCCAGCAGCTTAGGACAAAGGGGGACAGATACGCAGTATTTT
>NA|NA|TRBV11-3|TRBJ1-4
CASSFFRTEEEKLFF
TGTGCCAGCAGCTTTTTTAGGACAGAAGAGGAAAAACTGTTTTTT
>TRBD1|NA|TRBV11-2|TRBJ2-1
CASSPDRVRNEQFF
TGTGCCAGCAGCCCGGACAGGGTACGCAATGAGCAGTTCTTC
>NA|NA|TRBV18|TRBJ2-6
CASSPTHSSGANVLTF
TGTGCCAGCTCACCAACTCATTCCTCTGGGGCCAACGTCCTGACTTTC
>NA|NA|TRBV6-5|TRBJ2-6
CASPGGHGANVLTF
TGTGCCTCCCCTGGGGGGCACGGGGCCAACGTCCTGACTTTC